This TCR beta chain emerged from a study of blood T cell repertoires in COVID-19. Study details: Samples representing acute and convalescent COVID-19 were sourced from the United States, Italy and Spain.

Authors' methods: Estimation of nucleated cell counts was performed using reference gene primer amplification. Assay used: immunoSEQ multiplex PCR; TCRdb lists only in-frame clones, some missing. V, J and clone size are those of that table, while D and trimming were read from the DNA. The sample includes about 89,000 clones, nearly 80% of them seen just once. This clone was picked up a small number of times. Per germline, CDR1 SGHTA and CDR2 FQGNSA. The CDR3 totals 14 residues. V was shortened by 1 base and J by 6 bases, with 12 bases between the two germline ends. It was during active infection that Seattle patients were enrolled and then longitudinally followed.

The sequencing sample was made of peripheral blood. This receptor was obtained from a man in his 70s with COVID-19, enrolled during active disease. This chain connects TRBV7-2 to TRBJ1-2, with a weak D call TRBD1 (5 bases). CDR3 coding DNA: TGTGCCAGCAGCTTAGGGGGCAGGGCGGATGGCTACACCTTC. It yields the protein CASSLGGRADGYTF.